The clone carrying this T cell receptor beta chain was detected ten times or more. What it binds is not known. 5'-RACE, quantitative and with molecular barcodes, yielded the TCR beta libraries. TCRdb reprocessed the 5' RACE reads via MiXCR and lists one record per CDR3 protein. The sample yields 700,000 to 1,000,000 distinct CDR3 sequences, roughly 12% seen once. V shed 6 bases and J shed 0 bases, with 8 bases lying between them. Germline-derived CDR1 and CDR2 are ENHRY and SYGVKD. The CDR3 totals 13 residues. This entry is derived from a study of CD8 T cells in ankylosing spondylitis. Findings of the study overall: There was a TCR beta motif, made of several highly homologous variants, that appeared characteristic of ankylosing spondylitis blood.

This chain uses TRBV10-3 with TRBJ1-1, with a possible D match to TRBD1 (5 bases). The TCR comes from a male donor with ankylosing spondylitis. The material sequenced was blood, either unsorted or a sorted T cell fraction (not recorded which). CDR3 DNA: TGTGCCATCAGGACAGACTTGAACACTGAAGCTTTCTTT. Amino acid sequence: CAIRTDLNTEAFF.